Shown below are 21 T cell receptor beta chains from a single sample sequenced in a study of blood T cell repertoires in COVID-19. Measured with immunoSEQ multiplex PCR; TCRdb has only the in-frame clones, and not every one. The sample includes about 200,000 clones, roughly 92% seen only once; the top ten take 0.82%. Sequencing input: peripheral blood. These receptor sequences come from a man aged 55 to 69 with COVID-19, enrolled during active disease.

The rearrangement joins TRBV14 to TRBJ1-1, with unresolved D. This CDR3 comprises 17 residues. Trimming shortened V by 0 bases and J by 1 base, and 15 bases separated the two germline ends. Per the germline V gene, CDR1 is SGHDN and CDR2 is FVKESK. Here the CDR3 DNA reads TGTGCCAGCAGCCAAGACCGCTTTCCCCAGGCGAACACTGAAGCTTTCTTT. Translation: CASSQDRFPQANTEAFF.

In its sample, this clone was seen a few times. V is TRBV4-3 and J is TRBJ1-4; 7 bases match TRBD1. Germline loops: CDR1 LGHNA, CDR2 YSLEER. The CDR3 spans 16 residues. The V and J ends lost 0 bases and 5 bases, in that order; junction bases with no gene match: 6. This chain's CDR3 is CASSQEGTDRNEKLFF. The CDR3 DNA reads as TGCGCCAGCAGCCAAGAGGGGACAGATCGAAATGAAAAACTGTTTTTT.

The rearrangement joins TRBV30 to TRBJ1-2; TRBD1 aligns across 7 bases. Trimming removed 4 bases from V and 8 bases from J; junction bases left unmatched: 16. The CDR3 length is 15 residues. Per germline, CDR1 GTSNPN and CDR2 SVGIG (reference sequence). The CDR3 here is CAWTILTGSGGGYTF. The DNA of the CDR3 is TGTGCCTGGACTATTTTGACAGGGTCTGGGGGAGGCTACACCTTC. Filled out from reference TRBV30 and TRBJ1-2, the complete variable domain reads SQTIHQWPATLVQPVGSPLSLECTVEGTSNPNLYWYRQAAGRGLQLLFYSVGIGQISSEVPQNLSASRPQDRQFILSSKKLLLSDSGFYLCAWTILTGSGGGYTFGSGTRLTVV.

This chain joins TRBV27 and TRBJ2-7, with D maybe TRBD1 (6 bases). This CDR3 spans 13 amino acids. V lost 5 bases and J lost 0, with 8 bases in between. Per the germline V gene, CDR1 is MNHEY and CDR2 is SMNVEV (reference sequence). CDR3 in amino acids: CASSKGGSYEQYF. The CDR3 coding sequence is TGTGCCAGCAGTAAAGGGGGCTCCTACGAGCAGTACTTC.

The CDR3 region has the DNA TGTGCCAGCAGCTTAGCGCCCCAGGGGGCGGGCGAGCAGTACTTC. Protein sequence: CASSLAPQGAGEQYF. This chain joins TRBV7-2 and TRBJ2-7; 8 bases are a match to TRBD1. This CDR3 is built from 15 residues. Looked up from germline, CDR1 is SGHTA and CDR2 is FQGNSA. V gave up 0 bases and J gave up 6 bases; unmatched junction bases: 7.

This clone has a handful of counts. The chain is built from TRBV27 and TRBJ2-7, with unresolved D. Germline loops: CDR1 MNHEY, CDR2 SMNVEV (reference sequence). V was cut by 3 bases and J by 4 bases, with 19 bases left in between. CDR3 length: 16 amino acids. The CDR3 reads CASSFPVTQLVYEQYF. For the CDR3, the DNA is TGTGCCAGCAGTTTCCCCGTGACTCAGCTCGTGTACGAGCAGTACTTC.

V gene TRBV7-2 combines with J gene TRBJ2-7; TRBD2 matches 8 bases. V lost 5 bases and J lost 2; bases outside the gene matches: 5. The CDR3 runs 14 residues. Per germline, CDR1 SGHTA and CDR2 FQGNSA. The CDR3 loop is CASSQIAGTYEQYF. The CDR3 DNA sequence: TGTGCCAGCAGCCAGATAGCGGGGACCTACGAGCAGTACTTC.

The gene calls are TRBV18 and TRBJ1-3, with 9 bases fitting TRBD1. The V gene's germline CDR1 is KGHSH and CDR2 LQKENI. The CDR3 has 16 amino acids. The V and J ends lost 3 bases and 2 bases, in that order; junction bases with no gene match: 5. The CDR3 spells CASSPSGQGTGNTIYF. In DNA form, the CDR3 reads TGTGCCAGCTCACCGTCGGGACAGGGTACTGGAAACACCATATATTTT.

V is TRBV30 and J is TRBJ1-5; TRBD1 might be the D (5 bases). The CDR3 spans 15 residues. CDR1 GTSNPN and CDR2 SVGIG come from the germline V gene (reference sequence). Trimming left V 2 bases short and J 3 bases short, with 14 bases between. The CDR3 spells CAWSFRGTVNQPQHF. The CDR3 nucleotides are TGTGCCTGGAGTTTCCGGGGGACCGTCAATCAGCCCCAGCATTTT. The whole variable domain, remainder taken from reference TRBV30 and TRBJ1-5, is SQTIHQWPATLVQPVGSPLSLECTVEGTSNPNLYWYRQAAGRGLQLLFYSVGIGQISSEVPQNLSASRPQDRQFILSSKKLLLSDSGFYLCAWSFRGTVNQPQHFGDGTRLSIL.

This chain uses TRBV7-2 with TRBJ1-1; D is unclear. This CDR3 contains 12 residues. Germline V gives CDR1 SGHTA, CDR2 FQGNSA. V was pared by 5 bases and J by 7 bases, with 11 bases between. The CDR3 DNA is TGTGCCAGCAGCCCGACTCGTATTGAAGCTTTCTTT. It encodes CASSPTRIEAFF.

Worth noting for this clone: Distinct nucleotide sequences in the sample also encode this CDR3. The CDR3 here is CASRGETEAFF. Here the CDR3 DNA reads TGCGCTTCCCGGGGGGAGACTGAAGCTTTCTTT. This chain links TRBV5-1 with TRBJ1-1; D might be TRBD1 (5 bases). There are 11 residues in the CDR3. The V gene's germline CDR1 is SGHRS and CDR2 YFSETQ.

This chain uses TRBV9 with TRBJ2-7; 7 nucleotides align to TRBD2. CDR1 and CDR2 from the germline V gene are SGDLS and YYNGEE. This CDR3 spans 15 amino acids. V lost 0 bases to trimming and J lost 9 bases; unmatched junction nucleotides: 12. CDR3 in amino acids: CASSVGPSGPDRQYF. The CDR3 DNA is TGTGCCAGCAGCGTAGGTCCTAGCGGTCCTGACCGGCAGTACTTC.

V usage is TRBV11-3 and J usage is TRBJ2-2; 9 bases map to TRBD1. CDR1 is SGHNT and CDR2 is YENEEA in the germline V gene. The CDR3 is 15 amino acids. Trimming took 0 bases from V and 6 from J; bases not matched to a gene: 2. CDR3 residues: CASSLEQGASGELFF. Written as DNA, the CDR3 is TGTGCCAGCAGCTTAGAACAGGGGGCATCCGGGGAGCTGTTTTTT.

This rearrangement joins TRBV15 to TRBJ1-2, with D possibly matching TRBD1 (6 bases). The V and J ends lost 4 bases and 8 bases respectively, with 14 bases between them. The CDR3 consists of 13 residues. Germline CDR1 LNHNV, CDR2 YYDKDF (reference sequence). CDR3 nucleotides: TGTGCCACCAGCAATACAGGGTTTGGGGGCTACACCTTC. This codes for CATSNTGFGGYTF.

This clone was seen only once. V gene TRBV30 combines with J gene TRBJ1-3; maybe TRBD1 (5 bases). V lost 5 bases and J 0 bases, leaving 11 bases between the germline ends. The CDR3 is 14 amino acids. The germline V gene encodes CDR1 GTSNPN and CDR2 SVGIG (reference sequence). The DNA for the CDR3 is TGTGCCTGGGAGGGGTTCTTCTCTGGAAACACCATATATTTT. This codes for CAWEGFFSGNTIYF.

This chain connects TRBV6-1 to TRBJ1-4; unclear D gene. The CDR3 runs to 14 residues. CDR1 and CDR2 (germline): MNHNS, SASEGT. V lost 1 base to trimming and J lost 4 bases, with 7 bases between them. The CDR3 nucleotides read TGTGCCAGCAGTGAAGGCGGGATTAATGAAAAACTGTTTTTT. Its protein product is CASSEGGINEKLFF.

The chain couples TRBV29-1 to TRBJ2-7; 11 bases match TRBD2. CDR1 and CDR2 from the germline V gene are SQVTM and ANQGSEA. J was trimmed by 2 bases and V by 6 bases; bases with no gene match: 3. The CDR3 runs to 13 residues. CDR3 protein: CSVLSGRAYEQYF. The CDR3, as DNA: TGCAGCGTCCTTAGCGGGAGGGCCTACGAGCAGTACTTC.

The CDR3 bases are TGCGCCAGCAGTGATCACACGAACACTGAAGCTTTCTTT. Translated: CASSDHTNTEAFF. The rearrangement links TRBV10-1 to TRBJ1-1; the D is unclear. Trimming pared 3 bases from V and 1 base from J, leaving 6 bases between. Per germline, CDR1 WNHNN and CDR2 SYGVQD (reference sequence). The CDR3 sequence is 13 residues long.

The genes are TRBV28 and TRBJ1-4; D gene unclear. Per the germline V gene, CDR1 is MDHEN and CDR2 is SYDVKM. The CDR3 spans 11 residues. V dropped 10 bases and J dropped 3 bases, with 6 bases sitting between them. DNA for the CDR3: TGTGCCATCGGGGCTAATGAAAAACTGTTTTTT. This codes for CAIGANEKLFF.

This chain's CDR3 is CSVAMSGNEKLFF. As DNA, the CDR3 is TGCAGCGTTGCCATGTCGGGGAATGAAAAACTGTTTTTT. The rearrangement joins TRBV29-1 to TRBJ1-4; D remains unclear. CDR3 length equals 13 residues. Germline V gene lookup returns CDR1 SQVTM and CDR2 ANQGSEA. Trimming pared 4 bases from V and 5 bases from J, leaving 11 bases between.

V usage is TRBV7-2 and J usage is TRBJ1-5; TRBD1 agrees at 8 bases. The V and J ends lost 0 bases and 6 bases, in that order; junction bases with no gene match: 4. This CDR3 is 15 amino acids long. Germline lookup yields CDR1 SGHTA and CDR2 FQGNSA. The CDR3 here is CASSLARGLGQPQHF. The CDR3 nucleotides read TGTGCCAGCAGCTTAGCCAGGGGGCTGGGTCAGCCCCAGCATTTT.